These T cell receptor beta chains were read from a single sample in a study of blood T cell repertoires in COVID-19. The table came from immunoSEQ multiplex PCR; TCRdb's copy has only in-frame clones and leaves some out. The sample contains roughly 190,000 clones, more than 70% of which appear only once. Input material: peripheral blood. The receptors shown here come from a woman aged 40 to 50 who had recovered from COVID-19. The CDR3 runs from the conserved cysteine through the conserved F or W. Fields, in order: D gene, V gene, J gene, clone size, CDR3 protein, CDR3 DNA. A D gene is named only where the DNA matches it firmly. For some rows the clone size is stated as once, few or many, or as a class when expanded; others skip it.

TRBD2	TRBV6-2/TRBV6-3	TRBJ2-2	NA	CASSYSTGTSGTGELFF	TGTGCCAGCAGTTACTCAACCGGGACTAGCGGAACCGGGGAGCTGTTTTTT
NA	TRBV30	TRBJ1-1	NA	CAWSLSPGNTEAFF	TGTGCCTGGAGTTTGTCGCCAGGGAACACTGAAGCTTTCTTT
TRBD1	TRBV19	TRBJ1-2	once	CASRQQGAISLGGYTF	TGTGCCAGTAGGCAACAGGGGGCTATATCTTTAGGTGGCTACACCTTC
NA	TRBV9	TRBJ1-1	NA	CASSSRGGEAFF	TGTGCCAGCAGCTCCCGCGGGGGTGAAGCTTTCTTT
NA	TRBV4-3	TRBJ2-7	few	CASSQEVLTGVFYEQYF	TGCGCCAGCAGCCAAGAGGTCTTGACGGGAGTCTTCTACGAGCAGTACTTC
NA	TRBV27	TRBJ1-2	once	CASGDRGHGYTF	TGTGCCAGCGGAGATAGGGGCCATGGCTACACCTTC
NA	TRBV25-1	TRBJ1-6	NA	CASSDGRGSFNSPLHF	TGTGCCAGCAGTGATGGTAGGGGGTCGTTTAATTCACCCCTCCACTTT
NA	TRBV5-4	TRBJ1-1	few	CASSYLDRSQF	TGTGCCAGCAGTTACTTGGACAGATCTCAATTT
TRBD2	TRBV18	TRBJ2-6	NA	CASSPPPAGGPSGANVLTF	TGTGCCAGCTCACCACCCCCGGCGGGAGGGCCCTCTGGGGCCAACGTCCTGACTTTC
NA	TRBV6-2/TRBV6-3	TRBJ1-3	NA	CASSQDFGTVGNTIYF	TGTGCCAGCAGCCAGGATTTTGGGACTGTCGGAAACACCATATATTTT
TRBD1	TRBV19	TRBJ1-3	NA	CASIRTGWPSGNTIYF	TGTGCCAGTATCCGGACAGGGTGGCCTTCTGGAAACACCATATATTTT
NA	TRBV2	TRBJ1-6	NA	CASSERQGSNSPLHF	TGTGCCAGCAGTGAACGGCAGGGATCCAATTCACCCCTCCACTTT
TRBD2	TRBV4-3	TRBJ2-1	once	CASSHSVAGGQYNEQFF	TGCGCCAGCAGCCATTCTGTAGCGGGAGGGCAGTACAATGAGCAGTTCTTC
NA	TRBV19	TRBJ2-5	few	CASSIGEGSGTQYF	TGTGCCAGTAGTATAGGTGAGGGATCCGGGACCCAGTACTTC
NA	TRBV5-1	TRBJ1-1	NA	CATHLEGTSNTEAFF	TGCGCCACCCATCTAGAAGGGACATCAAACACTGAAGCTTTCTTT
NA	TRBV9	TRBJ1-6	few	CASSSGQPNSPLHF	TGTGCCAGCAGCTCCGGACAGCCTAATTCACCCCTCCACTTT
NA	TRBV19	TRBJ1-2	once	CASTFEGVGYGYTF	TGTGCCAGTACTTTTGAAGGGGTTGGCTATGGCTACACCTTC
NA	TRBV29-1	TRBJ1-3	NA	CSVGTDGNTIYF	TGCAGCGTCGGGACTGATGGAAACACCATATATTTT
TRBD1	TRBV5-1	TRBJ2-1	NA	CASSLDSNERHRDSEQFF	TGCGCCAGCAGCTTGGACAGCAACGAGCGCCACCGGGACAGTGAGCAGTTCTTC
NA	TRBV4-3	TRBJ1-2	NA	CASSQDRFYGYTF	TGCGCCAGCAGCCAAGATCGGTTCTATGGCTACACCTTC
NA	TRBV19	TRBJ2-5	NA	CASSIILQETQYF	TGTGCCAGTAGTATCATCCTACAAGAGACCCAGTACTTC
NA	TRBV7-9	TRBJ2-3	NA	CASSLGGTDTQYF	TGTGCCAGCAGCTTAGGCGGGACAGATACGCAGTATTTT
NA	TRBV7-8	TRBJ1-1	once	CASSPYRVSEAFF	TGTGCCAGCAGCCCGTACAGGGTATCTGAAGCTTTCTTT
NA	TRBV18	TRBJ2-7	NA	CASSPSGSGPSYEQYF	TGTGCCAGCTCACCTTCTGGTAGCGGTCCCTCCTACGAGCAGTACTTC
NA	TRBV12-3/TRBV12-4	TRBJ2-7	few	CASSPQAYEQYF	TGTGCCAGCAGTCCTCAGGCCTACGAGCAGTACTTC
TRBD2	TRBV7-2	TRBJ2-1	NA	CASSSLAGGLGEQFF	TGTGCCAGCAGCTCGCTAGCGGGAGGGCTCGGTGAGCAGTTCTTC
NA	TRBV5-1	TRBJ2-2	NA	CASSIRQDTGELFF	TGCGCCAGCAGCATCCGACAGGACACCGGGGAGCTGTTTTTT
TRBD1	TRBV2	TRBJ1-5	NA	CASRTTGNNQPQHF	TGTGCCAGCAGAACGACAGGGAATAATCAGCCCCAGCATTTT
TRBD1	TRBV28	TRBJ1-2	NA	CASSSPTGERGGYTF	TGTGCCAGCAGTTCCCCGACAGGGGAGCGAGGAGGCTACACCTTC
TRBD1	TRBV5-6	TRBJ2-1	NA	CASSSNMRQGLSYNEQFF	TGTGCCAGCAGCTCCAATATGAGACAGGGCCTCTCCTACAATGAGCAGTTCTTC
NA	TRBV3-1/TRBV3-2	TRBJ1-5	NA	CASSQEQGNQPQHF	TGTGCCAGCAGCCAAGAACAGGGCAATCAGCCCCAGCATTTT
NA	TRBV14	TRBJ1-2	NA	CASSQVGARGYTF	TGTGCCAGCAGCCAAGTTGGGGCTCGTGGCTACACCTTC
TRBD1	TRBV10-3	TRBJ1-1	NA	CAISGQGGMNTEAFF	TGTGCCATCAGCGGACAGGGAGGGATGAACACTGAAGCTTTCTTT
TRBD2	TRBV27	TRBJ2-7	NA	CASRHESGSFYEQYF	TGTGCCAGCAGACACGAGAGCGGGAGTTTCTACGAGCAGTACTTC
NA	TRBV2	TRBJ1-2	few	CASSDLGLYGYTF	TGTGCCAGCAGTGATTTGGGGCTCTATGGCTACACCTTC
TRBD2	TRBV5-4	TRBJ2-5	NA	CASSPLGSLAGGSQETQYF	TGTGCCAGCAGCCCCCTTGGATCACTAGCGGGAGGGTCCCAAGAGACCCAGTACTTC
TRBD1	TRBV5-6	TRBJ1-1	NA	CASSSRTGMRIGMTFF	TGTGCCAGCAGCTCCCGGACAGGAATGAGGATTGGAATGACTTTCTTT
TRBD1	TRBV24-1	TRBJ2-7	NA	CATSDPSGTGGNEQYF	TGTGCCACCAGTGACCCCTCCGGGACAGGGGGCAACGAGCAGTACTTC
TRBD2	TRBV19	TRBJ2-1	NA	CASSRGLAGGSPWGNNEQFF	TGTGCCAGTAGTAGGGGACTAGCGGGAGGGTCCCCCTGGGGAAACAATGAGCAGTTCTTC